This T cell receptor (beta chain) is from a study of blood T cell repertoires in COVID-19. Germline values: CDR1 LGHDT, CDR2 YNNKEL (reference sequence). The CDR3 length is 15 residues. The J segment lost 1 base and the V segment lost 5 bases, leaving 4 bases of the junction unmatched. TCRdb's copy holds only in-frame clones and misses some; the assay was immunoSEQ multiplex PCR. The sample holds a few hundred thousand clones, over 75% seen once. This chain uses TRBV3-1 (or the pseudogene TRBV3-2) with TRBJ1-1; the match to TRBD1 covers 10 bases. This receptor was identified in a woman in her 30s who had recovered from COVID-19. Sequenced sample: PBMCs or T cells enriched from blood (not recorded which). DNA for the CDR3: TGTGCCAGCAGCTACTGGGACAGGGGGAACACTGAAGCTTTCTTT. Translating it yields CASSYWDRGNTEAFF.